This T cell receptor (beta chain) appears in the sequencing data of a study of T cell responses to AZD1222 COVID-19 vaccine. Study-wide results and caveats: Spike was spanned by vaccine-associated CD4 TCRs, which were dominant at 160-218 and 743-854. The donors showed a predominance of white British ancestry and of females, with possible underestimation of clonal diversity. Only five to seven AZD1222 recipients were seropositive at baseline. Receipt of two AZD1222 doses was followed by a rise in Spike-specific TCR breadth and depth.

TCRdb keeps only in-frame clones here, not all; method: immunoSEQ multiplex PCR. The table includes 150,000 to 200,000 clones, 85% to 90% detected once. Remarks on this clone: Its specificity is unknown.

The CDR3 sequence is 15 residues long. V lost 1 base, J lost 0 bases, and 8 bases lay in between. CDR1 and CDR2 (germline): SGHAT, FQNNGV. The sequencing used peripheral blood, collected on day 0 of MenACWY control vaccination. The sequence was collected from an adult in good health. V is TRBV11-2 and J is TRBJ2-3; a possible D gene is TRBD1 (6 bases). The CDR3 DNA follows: TGTGCCAGCAGCTTAGGCGGACAGAGCACAGATACGCAGTATTTT. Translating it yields CASSLGGQSTDTQYF.